What follows is one T cell receptor (beta chain) and its context. Antigen specificity is unknown. This CDR3 is 16 amino acids long. Germline V gives CDR1 MNHNS, CDR2 SASEGT. This specimen comes from a study of monozygotic twins with inflammatory bowel disease. Study-wide points: Healthy co-twins, by inverse Simpson, had higher TCRbeta diversity than their siblings with IBD. Nothing supported a single strong signal or clonotype that was associated with IBD.

TCRdb re-called the 5' RACE reads, yielding one record per CDR3 amino acid sequence without DNA. The table lists about 330,000 distinct CDR3 sequences. The V and J genes are TRBV6-1 and TRBJ2-3; absent DNA, TCRdb's TRBD2 call cannot be checked. The sequencing sample was made of blood. The TCR originated in a human donor with ulcerative colitis or Crohn's disease, or a healthy co-twin of an affected twin (not recorded which). The CDR3 reads CASSDIGASGRDTQYF.